The 17 T cell receptor beta chains reported below all come from one sample, sequenced in a study of cytomegalovirus exposure and HLA in healthy donors. Amplification used 60 Vbeta primers and 13 Jbeta primers. Clones were read by immunoSEQ multiplex PCR, and TCRdb kept only the in-frame ones, dropping some. The sample yields fewer than 200,000 clones, 75% to 85% seen once. Input material: PBMCs. Source of these receptors: a woman between 25 and 40 years old in good health and CMV-seronegative.

The rearrangement uses TRBV7-2 and TRBJ2-6; D might be TRBD1 (6 bases). CDR1 and CDR2 (germline): SGHTA, FQGNSA. Between the trimmed V and J ends, which lost 2 bases and 2 bases, there was a span of 13 bases. CDR3 length: 17 residues. The CDR3: CASSLFSTGTGANVLTF. In DNA form, the CDR3 reads TGTGCCAGCAGCTTATTCTCTACAGGGACTGGGGCCAACGTCCTGACTTTC.

The chain is built from TRBV27 and TRBJ1-1; TRBD1 aligns across 9 bases. The CDR3 contains 16 residues. The trim removed 7 bases at V and 0 bases at J, leaving 9 bases unmatched. Per germline, CDR1 MNHEY and CDR2 SMNVEV (reference sequence). The CDR3 nucleotides are TGTGCCAGCAAAATATTACGGACAGGGGTGAACACTGAAGCTTTCTTT. It yields the protein CASKILRTGVNTEAFF.

The chain recombines TRBV7-2 with TRBJ2-4; the D is unclear. V was clipped by 3 bases and J by 6 bases, with 12 bases between them. From germline, CDR1 is SGHTA and CDR2 FQGNSA. This CDR3 has 14 amino acids. The CDR3: CASSFDDSGNIQYF. DNA for the CDR3: TGTGCCAGCAGCTTCGACGATTCAGGAAACATTCAGTACTTC.

In this sample, this clone turned up a few times. The chain employs TRBV1 and TRBJ2-1; the table's TRBD2 call for D was not verified on the DNA. TRBV1 is given as a pseudogene. The CDR3 is made up of 11 amino acids. CDR3 loop: CTSRLDNEQFF. CDR3 sequence (DNA): TGCACCAGCAGACTCGACAATGAGCAGTTCTTC.

V is TRBV10-2 and J is TRBJ1-1, with 9 nucleotides matching TRBD1. J gave up 4 bases and V 5 bases, and 5 bases lay outside the gene matches. Germline lookup yields CDR1 WSHSY and CDR2 SAAADI. The CDR3 totals 14 residues. The CDR3 reads CASSMDRGGTEAFF. CDR3 in DNA: TGCGCCAGCAGTATGGACAGGGGAGGCACTGAAGCTTTCTTT.

V and J are TRBV12-5 and TRBJ2-1; D call uncertain. The CDR3 sequence is 11 residues long. V shed 4 bases and J shed 6 bases, with 4 bases lying between them. Germline CDR1 reads LGHNT; CDR2 reads FRNRAP. The CDR3 sequence is CASGSLNEQFF. The DNA of the CDR3 is TGTGCTAGTGGTTCCCTCAATGAGCAGTTCTTC.

The genes are TRBV6-5 and TRBJ2-7; a possible D gene is TRBD1 (5 bases). The length of the CDR3 is 15 residues. V lost 0 bases, J lost 2 bases, and 11 bases lay in between. Germline assignment: CDR1 MNHEY and CDR2 SVGAGI. Here the CDR3 DNA reads TGTGCCAGCAGTTACTCTTTAGGGGCACCCTACGAGCAGTACTTC. This sequence encodes CASSYSLGAPYEQYF.

This clone was counted a single time. The chain has TRBV4-2 and TRBJ2-7, with 8 bases identical to TRBD2. With V trimmed by 0 bases and J by 0 bases, 4 bases remained unmatched. The CDR3 consists of 16 residues. Germline CDR1 LGHNA, CDR2 YNFKEQ. The CDR3 loop reads CASSQDSTSGSYEQYF. Here the CDR3 DNA reads TGTGCCAGCAGCCAAGATTCAACTAGCGGCTCCTACGAGCAGTACTTC.

The V and J genes are TRBV2 and TRBJ1-1; 11 bases agree with TRBD1. CDR1 and CDR2 from the germline V gene are SNHLY and FYNNEI. V trimming: 7 bases; J trimming: 4 bases; junction bases outside the gene matches: 11. CDR3 length: 16 residues. CDR3 sequence (DNA): TGTGCCAGCAAAGGACAGGGGGCATCTACAGCCACTGAAGCTTTCTTT. Translation gives CASKGQGASTATEAFF. The whole variable domain, remainder taken from reference TRBV2 and TRBJ1-1, is EPEVTQTPSHQVTQMGQEVILRCVPISNHLYFYWYRQILGQKVEFLVSFYNNEISEKSEIFDDQFSVERPDGSNFTLKIRSTKLEDSAMYFCASKGQGASTATEAFFGQGTRLTVV.

V and J are TRBV5-1 and TRBJ2-7, with no clear D. Germline V gene data show CDR1 as SGHRS and CDR2 as YFSETQ. The CDR3 sequence is 14 residues long. The ends were cut back, 0 bases at V and 3 bases at J, with 10 bases in the middle. As DNA, the CDR3 is TGCGCCAGCAGCTTGGACTCCCTGCTCTACGAGCAGTACTTC. It yields the protein CASSLDSLLYEQYF.

For this clone: Other DNA sequences in the sample encode the same CDR3. The chain combines TRBV7-2 with TRBJ2-5, with TRBD2 matching over 10 bases. Trimming took 3 bases from V and 5 from J; bases not matched to a gene: 3. From germline, CDR1 is SGHTA and CDR2 FQGNSA. There are 14 residues in the CDR3. CDR3 loop: CASSLGSGGETQYF. In DNA form, the CDR3 reads TGTGCCAGCAGCTTGGGTAGCGGGGGGGAGACCCAGTACTTC.

This rearrangement joins TRBV4-1 to TRBJ2-3; D possibly corresponds to TRBD2 (5 bases). CDR3 size: 18 residues. Trimming took 1 base from V and 0 from J, leaving 17 bases between them. The germline V gene encodes CDR1 MGHRA and CDR2 YSYEKL. The CDR3, as DNA: TGCGCCAGCAGCCAAGCCCGACTCCGCAGGACTAGCACAGATACGCAGTATTTT. It translates to CASSQARLRRTSTDTQYF.

This clone was counted only a few times. The chain employs TRBV7-8 and TRBJ1-5, with D perhaps TRBD1 (5 bases). Germline CDR1 SGHVS, CDR2 FQNEAQ. The CDR3 contains 16 residues. V shed 4 bases and J shed 4 bases, with 17 bases lying between them. This chain's CDR3 is CASSYRRAQGNQPQHF. The DNA of the CDR3 is TGTGCCAGCAGCTACCGAAGGGCTCAGGGAAATCAGCCCCAGCATTTT.

The chain is built from TRBV11-2 and TRBJ2-1; 10 bases are shared with TRBD1. The CDR3 runs 15 residues. Germline V gene sequence: CDR1 SGHAT, CDR2 FQNNGV. With V trimmed by 5 bases and J by 4 bases, 5 bases remained unmatched. The CDR3 here is CASSAGTGEYNEQFF. The CDR3 coding sequence is TGTGCCAGCAGCGCCGGGACAGGGGAGTACAATGAGCAGTTCTTC.

The rearrangement uses TRBV2 and TRBJ2-5, with D perhaps matching TRBD1 (6 bases). The germline CDR1 and CDR2 sequences are SNHLY and FYNNEI. The CDR3 is made up of 14 amino acids. Deletions cut 3 bases from V and 3 bases from J, with 11 bases between. CDR3 sequence reads: CASSEGHFEETQYF. The DNA of the CDR3 is TGTGCCAGCAGTGAGGGACATTTTGAAGAGACCCAGTACTTC.

The chain uses TRBV6-1 and TRBJ2-1; 7 bases match TRBD1. The J segment lost 3 bases and the V segment lost 0 bases, leaving 2 bases of the junction unmatched. CDR1 and CDR2 (germline): MNHNS, SASEGT. The CDR3 runs to 15 residues. The chain's CDR3 is CASSEAGTDYNEQFF. As DNA, the CDR3 is TGTGCCAGCAGTGAAGCAGGGACAGACTACAATGAGCAGTTCTTC.

This clone is a singleton in its sample. The rearrangement links TRBV28 to TRBJ2-1, with D possibly TRBD1 on 6 matching bases. V lost 7 bases to trimming and J lost 3 bases, with 16 bases between them. From germline, CDR1 is MDHEN and CDR2 SYDVKM. The CDR3 is 15 residues long. In DNA, the CDR3 is TGTGCCAGCACCACTGGCCGGGACATCTACAATGAGCAGTTCTTC. This encodes CASTTGRDIYNEQFF.